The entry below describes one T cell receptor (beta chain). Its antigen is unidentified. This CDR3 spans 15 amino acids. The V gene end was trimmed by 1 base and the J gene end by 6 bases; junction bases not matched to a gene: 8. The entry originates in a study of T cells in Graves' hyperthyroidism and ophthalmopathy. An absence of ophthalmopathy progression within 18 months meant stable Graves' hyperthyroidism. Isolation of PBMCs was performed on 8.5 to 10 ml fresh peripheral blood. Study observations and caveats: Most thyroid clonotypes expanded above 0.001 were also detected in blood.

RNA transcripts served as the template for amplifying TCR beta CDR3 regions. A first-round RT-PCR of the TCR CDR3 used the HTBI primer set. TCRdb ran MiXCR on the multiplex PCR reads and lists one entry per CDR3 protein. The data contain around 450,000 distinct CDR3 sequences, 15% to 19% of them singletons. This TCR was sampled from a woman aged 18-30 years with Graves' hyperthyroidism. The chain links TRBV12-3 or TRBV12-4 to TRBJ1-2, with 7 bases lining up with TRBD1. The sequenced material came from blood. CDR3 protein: CASSLDPRGSDGYTF. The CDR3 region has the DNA TGTGCCAGCAGTTTAGATCCCAGGGGGTCAGATGGCTACACCTTC.